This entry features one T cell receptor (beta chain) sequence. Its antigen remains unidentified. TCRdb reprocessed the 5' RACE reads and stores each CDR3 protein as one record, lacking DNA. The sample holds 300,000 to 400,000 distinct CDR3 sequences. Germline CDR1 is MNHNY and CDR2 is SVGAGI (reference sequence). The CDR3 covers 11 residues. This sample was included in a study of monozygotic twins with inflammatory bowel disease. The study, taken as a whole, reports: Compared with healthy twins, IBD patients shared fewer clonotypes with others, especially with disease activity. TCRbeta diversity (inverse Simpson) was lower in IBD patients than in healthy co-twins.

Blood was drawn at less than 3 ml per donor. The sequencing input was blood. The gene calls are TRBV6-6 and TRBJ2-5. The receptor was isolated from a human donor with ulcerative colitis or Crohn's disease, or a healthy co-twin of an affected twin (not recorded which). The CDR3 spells CASSYWETQYF.